Here is one T cell receptor beta chain with its context. Trimming cost V 3 bases and J 9 bases; bases outside gene matches: 7. The CDR3 loop spans 14 amino acids. Germline values: CDR1 MNHNS, CDR2 SASEGT. Method: immunoSEQ multiplex PCR; TCRdb's copy keeps in-frame clones and lacks some. Seen here are roughly 63,000 clones, 80% to 90% observed once, and the top ten hold 2% to 2.5%. The sample is drawn from a study of blood T cell repertoires in COVID-19. Turning to the study itself: PBMCs, B-cell-depleted T cells, or T cells were the source of the cDNA or gDNA that made up the material.

Source material: peripheral blood. The source of this sequence is a human donor in a cohort sampled during active COVID-19. The chain employs TRBV6-1 and TRBJ1-5, with 8 bases matching TRBD1. The chain's CDR3 is CASSDRGLGSPQHF. The CDR3, as DNA: TGTGCCAGCAGTGACAGGGGGCTAGGATCGCCCCAGCATTTT.